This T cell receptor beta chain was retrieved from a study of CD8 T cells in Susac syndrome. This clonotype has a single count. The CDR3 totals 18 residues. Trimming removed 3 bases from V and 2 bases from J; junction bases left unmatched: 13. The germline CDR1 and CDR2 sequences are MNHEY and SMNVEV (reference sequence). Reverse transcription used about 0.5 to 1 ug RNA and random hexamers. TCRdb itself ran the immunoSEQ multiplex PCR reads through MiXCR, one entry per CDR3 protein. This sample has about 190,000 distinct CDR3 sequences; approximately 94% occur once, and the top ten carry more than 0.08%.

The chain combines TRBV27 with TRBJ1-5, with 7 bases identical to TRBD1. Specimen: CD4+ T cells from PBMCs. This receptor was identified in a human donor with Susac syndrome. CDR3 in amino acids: CASSLAGPRDRRNQPQHF. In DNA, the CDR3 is TGTGCCAGCAGTTTGGCGGGCCCAAGGGACAGACGCAATCAGCCCCAGCATTTT.